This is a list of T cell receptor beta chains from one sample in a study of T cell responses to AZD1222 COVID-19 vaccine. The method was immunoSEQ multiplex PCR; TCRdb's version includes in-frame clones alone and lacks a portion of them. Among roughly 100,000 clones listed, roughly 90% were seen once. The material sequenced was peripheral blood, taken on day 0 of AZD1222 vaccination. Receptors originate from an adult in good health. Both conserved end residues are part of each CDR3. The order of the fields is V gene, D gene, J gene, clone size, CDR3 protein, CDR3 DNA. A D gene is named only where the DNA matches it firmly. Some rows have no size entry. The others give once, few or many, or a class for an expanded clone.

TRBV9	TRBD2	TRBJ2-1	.	CASSVVGGSANEQFF	TGTGCCAGCAGCGTCGTGGGGGGGTCGGCAAATGAGCAGTTCTTC
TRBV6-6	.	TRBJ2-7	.	CASSYSVSSYEQYF	TGTGCCAGCAGTTACTCGGTGAGCTCCTACGAGCAGTACTTC
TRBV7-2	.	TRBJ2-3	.	CASSSSGGARSDTQYF	TGTGCCAGCAGCTCTAGTGGGGGGGCTAGGTCCGATACGCAGTATTTT
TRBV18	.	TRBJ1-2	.	CASSPPVRDGYTF	TGTGCCAGCTCACCACCGGTCAGAGATGGCTACACCTTC
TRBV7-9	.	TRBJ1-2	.	CASSTLQGKGQGYTF	TGTGCCAGCAGCACACTACAGGGAAAGGGGCAAGGCTACACCTTC
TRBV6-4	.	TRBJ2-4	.	CASSGVGELKNIQYF	TGTGCCAGCAGTGGAGTGGGCGAACTAAAAAACATTCAGTACTTC
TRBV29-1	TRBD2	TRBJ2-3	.	CSVWTSGSDTQYF	TGCAGCGTTTGGACTAGCGGGTCGGATACGCAGTATTTT
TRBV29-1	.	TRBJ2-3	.	CSVVSTDTQYF	TGCAGCGTTGTTTCCACAGATACGCAGTATTTT
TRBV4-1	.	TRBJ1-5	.	CASSQDREDPRGWPQHF	TGCGCCAGCAGCCAAGATCGGGAGGACCCGCGGGGGTGGCCCCAGCATTTT
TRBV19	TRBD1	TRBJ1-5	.	CASRGDRGGSQPQHF	TGTGCCAGTAGGGGGGACAGAGGCGGTAGTCAGCCCCAGCATTTT
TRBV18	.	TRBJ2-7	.	CASSPPSGGSYEQYF	TGTGCCAGCTCACCTCCTAGTGGGGGCTCCTACGAGCAGTACTTC
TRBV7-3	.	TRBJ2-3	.	CASSPFQTSTDTQYF	TGTGCCAGCAGTCCCTTTCAAACTAGCACAGATACGCAGTATTTT
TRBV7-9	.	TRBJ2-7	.	CASSPRGLDEQYF	TGTGCCAGCAGTCCTCGGGGGCTGGACGAGCAGTACTTC
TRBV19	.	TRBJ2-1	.	CASSTQGPLGNEQFF	TGTGCCAGTAGTACACAGGGACCCTTGGGCAATGAGCAGTTCTTC
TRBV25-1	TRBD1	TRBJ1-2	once	CASSGQGASYTF	TGTGCCAGCTCAGGACAGGGTGCTAGCTACACCTTC
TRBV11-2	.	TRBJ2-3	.	CASSLGPDTQYF	TGTGCCAGCAGCTTAGGGCCCGATACGCAGTATTTT
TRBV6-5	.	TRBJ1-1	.	CASSYSWGEAFF	TGTGCCAGCAGTTATTCGTGGGGTGAAGCTTTCTTT
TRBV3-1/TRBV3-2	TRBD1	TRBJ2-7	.	CASSQDWGQGDEQYF	TGTGCCAGCAGCCAAGATTGGGGACAGGGAGACGAGCAGTACTTC
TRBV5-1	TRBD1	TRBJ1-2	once	CASSLAGQGEGYTF	TGCGCCAGCAGCTTGGCGGGACAGGGGGAAGGCTACACCTTC
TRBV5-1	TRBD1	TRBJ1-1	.	CASSLTGGSTEAFF	TGCGCCAGCAGCTTGACAGGGGGCTCTACTGAAGCTTTCTTT
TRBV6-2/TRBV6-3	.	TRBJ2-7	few	CASSYSDAGAYEQYF	TGTGCCAGCAGTTACTCGGATGCAGGGGCCTACGAGCAGTACTTC
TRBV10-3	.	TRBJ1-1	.	CAISESGRRTEAFF	TGTGCCATCAGTGAGTCTGGCAGGAGGACTGAAGCTTTCTTT
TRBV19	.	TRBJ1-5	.	CASSMWGGGSNQPQHF	TGTGCCAGTAGTATGTGGGGAGGTGGGAGCAATCAGCCCCAGCATTTT
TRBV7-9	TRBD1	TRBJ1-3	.	CASSLRDRGLGNTIYF	TGTGCCAGCAGCCTTCGGGACAGGGGTCTGGGAAACACCATATATTTT
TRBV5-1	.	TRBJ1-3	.	CASSLGLGNTIYF	TGCGCCAGCAGCTTAGGGCTCGGAAACACCATATATTTT
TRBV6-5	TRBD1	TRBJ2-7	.	CASRPGQGHEQYF	TGTGCCAGCAGACCCGGACAGGGTCACGAGCAGTACTTC
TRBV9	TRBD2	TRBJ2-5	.	CASSGTSGGVEETQYF	TGTGCCAGCAGCGGTACTAGCGGGGGGGTTGAGGAGACCCAGTACTTC
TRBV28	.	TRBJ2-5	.	CASSRLRGSDQETQYF	TGTGCCAGCAGTCGCCTCAGGGGCTCAGACCAAGAGACCCAGTACTTC
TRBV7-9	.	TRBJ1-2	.	CASSLSSLSTGYTF	TGTGCCAGCAGCTTAAGTTCCTTGAGTACGGGCTACACCTTC
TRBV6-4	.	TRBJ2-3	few	CASSDSETDTQYF	TGTGCCAGCAGTGACTCGGAGACAGATACGCAGTATTTT
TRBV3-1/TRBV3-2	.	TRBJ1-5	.	CASSQGALSNQPQHF	TGTGCCAGCAGCCAGGGGGCACTGAGCAATCAGCCCCAGCATTTT
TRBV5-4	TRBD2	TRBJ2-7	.	CASSLGAGAYEQYF	TGTGCCAGCAGCTTGGGAGCGGGGGCATACGAGCAGTACTTC